These 17 T cell receptor beta chains originate from one sample sequenced in a study of T cell repertoires in cytomegalovirus infection. Each CDR3 protein gets one entry after TCRdb re-called the reads with MiXCR. The sample gives about 530,000 distinct CDR3 sequences, approximately 25% of which show up once; 13% is in the top ten. The sample was PBMCs. The receptors here all came from a human donor in good health (CMV status not recorded). Some clones in this sample may be carry-over from other donors' samples.

V is TRBV19 and J is TRBJ2-7; TRBD2 aligns across 7 bases. CDR3 length: 15 residues. Per the germline V gene, CDR1 is LNHDA and CDR2 is SQIVND (reference sequence). J gave up 0 bases and V 4 bases, and 6 bases lay outside the gene matches. This chain's CDR3 is CASSRTRDYSYEQYF. The CDR3 DNA is TGTGCCAGTAGTAGAACCCGGGACTACTCCTACGAGCAGTACTTC.

The V and J genes are TRBV11-2 and TRBJ1-1; D may be TRBD1 (5 bases). The length of the CDR3 is 16 residues. The germline CDR1 and CDR2 sequences are SGHAT and FQNNGV. V lost 8 bases and J 4 bases, leaving 23 bases between the germline ends. As DNA, the CDR3 is TGTGCCAGCGGCCCCGGGGGTACCTCCATGAGCACTGAAGCTTTCTTT. Translated: CASGPGGTSMSTEAFF.

The chain joins TRBV7-9 to TRBJ2-2; D not certain. The V end was cut by 1 base, the J end by 8 bases, with 8 bases between. The length of the CDR3 is 13 residues. Germline assignment: CDR1 SEHNR and CDR2 FQNEAQ (reference sequence). The chain's CDR3 is CASSLGYEGELFF. The CDR3 coding sequence is TGTGCCAGCAGCTTAGGATATGAAGGGGAGCTGTTTTTT.

This sequence joins TRBV7-9 and TRBJ2-5; tentatively, D is TRBD1 (6 bases). The length of the CDR3 is 15 residues. Between the trimmed V and J ends, which lost 1 base and 5 bases, there was a span of 14 bases. Germline V CDR1 and CDR2: SEHNR, FQNEAQ (reference sequence). The CDR3 loop is CASSLEGQIGETQYF. The CDR3, as DNA: TGTGCCAGCAGCTTAGAGGGACAAATAGGGGAGACCCAGTACTTC.

V is TRBV15 and J is TRBJ2-3; no clear D. The germline gives CDR1 LNHNV, CDR2 YYDKDF (reference sequence). This CDR3 has 15 amino acids. Trimming stripped 3 bases from V and 0 bases from J, with 10 bases between. CDR3 sequence reads: CATSSQRPSTDTQYF. CDR3 sequence (DNA): TGTGCCACCAGCAGTCAGAGGCCTAGCACAGATACGCAGTATTTT.

The V and J genes are TRBV6-8 and TRBJ1-4; maybe TRBD1 (5 bases). This CDR3 contains 14 residues. V was cut by 0 bases and J by 5 bases, with 7 bases left in between. Germline V gene lookup returns CDR1 MNHGY and CDR2 SAAAGT. The CDR3 sequence is CASSYSTENEKLFF. The DNA for the CDR3 is TGTGCCAGCAGTTACTCGACAGAGAATGAAAAACTGTTTTTT.

This clonotype was detected only a few times. The V gene is TRBV12-3 or TRBV12-4, the J gene TRBJ1-4; a weak D match, TRBD1 (5 bases). V lost 5 bases and J lost 4, with 11 bases in between. This CDR3 spans 14 amino acids. CDR3 bases: TGTGCCAGCAGTCCGGGACTCCTTAATGAAAAACTGTTTTTT. Its translation: CASSPGLLNEKLFF.

The V call is TRBV6-8, the J call TRBJ2-1; TRBD1 or TRBD2 may be the D gene (5 bases each). CDR3 length equals 15 residues. V dropped 0 bases and J dropped 0 bases, with 6 bases sitting between them. The germline CDR1 and CDR2 sequences are MNHGY and SAAAGT. CDR3 residues: CASSYSGVSYNEQFF. Here the CDR3 DNA reads TGTGCCAGCAGTTACTCGGGGGTCTCCTACAATGAGCAGTTCTTC.

This clonotype appeared a few times. The rearrangement links TRBV6-1 to TRBJ1-2; 8 bases align to TRBD1. The CDR3 is made up of 12 amino acids. Germline-derived CDR1 and CDR2 are MNHNS and SASEGT. The junction had 7 bases not matched to a gene; V was cut back by 6 bases and J by 10 bases. The chain's CDR3 is CASRSGTGYYTF. The CDR3 DNA sequence: TGTGCCAGCAGGTCCGGGACAGGTTACTACACCTTC.

This clonotype was observed a few times. V usage is TRBV4-2 and J usage is TRBJ2-7, with 10 positions matching TRBD2. Germline V gives CDR1 LGHNA, CDR2 YNFKEQ. The trim removed 0 bases at V and 6 bases at J, leaving 8 bases unmatched. CDR3 length: 16 amino acids. CDR3 sequence (DNA): TGTGCCAGCAGCCAAGATTCTAGCGGGAGTGGACGCGAGCAGTACTTC. This sequence encodes CASSQDSSGSGREQYF.

V gene TRBV4-1 combines with J gene TRBJ2-5; D tentatively fits TRBD1 or TRBD2 (5 bases each). The germline V and J ends were trimmed by 1 base and 4 bases, with 16 bases remaining between them. Germline CDR1 MGHRA, CDR2 YSYEKL. The CDR3 has 16 amino acids. CDR3 amino acids: CASSQGAWDPRETQYF. The CDR3 nucleotides read TGCGCCAGCAGCCAAGGGGCCTGGGACCCCCGAGAGACCCAGTACTTC.

V gene TRBV11-3 combines with J gene TRBJ2-1; D is undetermined. The ends were cut back, 1 base at V and 4 bases at J, with 11 bases in the middle. CDR1 SGHNT and CDR2 YENEEA come from the germline V gene. The length of the CDR3 is 15 residues. Written as DNA, the CDR3 is TGTGCCAGCAGCTTAGGGTCTGCCAAATACAATGAGCAGTTCTTC. As protein: CASSLGSAKYNEQFF.

The chain is built from TRBV24-1 and TRBJ2-1, with a tentative D call TRBD1 (5 bases). Between the trimmed V and J ends, which lost 5 bases and 8 bases, there was a span of 15 bases. The CDR3 spans 14 residues. Germline V gene data show CDR1 as KGHDR and CDR2 as SFDVKD. The CDR3 loop reads CATSGIKGPDEQFF. CDR3 nucleotides: TGTGCCACCAGTGGAATTAAGGGGCCGGATGAGCAGTTCTTC.

The V and J genes are TRBV5-4 and TRBJ2-5; the D gene is possibly TRBD2 (5 bases). Per the germline V gene, CDR1 is SGHNT and CDR2 is YYREEE (reference sequence). The CDR3 totals 15 residues. Trimming cost V 0 bases and J 4 bases, with 13 bases left between them. The CDR3 reads CASSLASTGPETQYF. CDR3 sequence (DNA): TGTGCCAGCAGCTTGGCTAGCACGGGTCCAGAGACCCAGTACTTC.

The CDR3 DNA is TGTGCCAGCGGCAGGGTCGGGACTGAAGCTTTCTTT. It specifies CASGRVGTEAFF. This chain uses TRBV7-8 with TRBJ1-1; tentative D call: TRBD1 (5 bases). V dropped 8 bases and J dropped 5 bases, with 12 bases sitting between them. The CDR3 spans 12 residues. Germline values: CDR1 SGHVS, CDR2 FQNEAQ. Full variable domain (outside the CDR3, taken from reference TRBV7-8 and TRBJ1-1): GAGVSQSPRYKVAKRGQDVALRCDPISGHVSLFWYQQALGQGPEFLTYFQNEAQLDKSGLPSDRFFAERPEGSVSTLKIQRTQQEDSAVYLCASGRVGTEAFFGQGTRLTVV.

The chain employs TRBV24-1 and TRBJ2-1; TRBD1 or TRBD2 may be the D gene (5 bases each). Germline V CDR1 and CDR2: KGHDR, SFDVKD. The V end was cut by 5 bases, the J end by 14 bases, with 12 bases between. There are 11 residues in the CDR3. For the CDR3, the DNA is TGTGCCACCAGTGCCAATTGGGGGAAGTTCTTC. Translating gives CATSANWGKFF.

The sample holds a few counts of this clonotype. The rearrangement uses TRBV12-3 or TRBV12-4 and TRBJ2-1; maybe TRBD2 (5 bases). CDR3 length: 14 residues. Between the trimmed V and J ends, which lost 6 bases and 8 bases, there was a span of 17 bases. The CDR3 spells CASSPLRGLDEQFF. DNA for the CDR3: TGTGCCAGCAGCCCCCTGAGAGGGTTGGATGAGCAGTTCTTC.